The 28 T cell receptor beta chains below all came from one sample that was sequenced in a study of CD8+ T cells in alopecia areata. In each case, RNA was isolated and then reverse transcribed into cDNA as the sequencing template. Sequencing used immunoSEQ multiplex PCR; TCRdb keeps in-frame clones, though not all of them. The sample has 100,000 to 150,000 clones; around 45% are singletons. The sample taken for sequencing was NKG2D-low CD8+ T cells sorted from blood. These receptors were taken from a human donor with alopecia areata.

The V gene is TRBV29-1, the J gene TRBJ2-1, with D hard to call. The length of the CDR3 is 14 residues. The ends were cut back, 0 bases at V and 2 bases at J, with 8 bases in the middle. The germline V gene encodes CDR1 SQVTM and CDR2 ANQGSEA. CDR3 residues: CSVEDLLPYNEQFF. CDR3 nucleotides: TGCAGCGTTGAAGACTTGCTGCCCTACAATGAGCAGTTCTTC.

This chain uses TRBV11-2 with TRBJ2-3; D is perhaps TRBD1 or TRBD2 (5 bases each). Germline CDR1 reads SGHAT; CDR2 reads FQNNGV. The length of the CDR3 is 15 residues. V dropped 5 bases and J dropped 1 base, with 13 bases sitting between them. CDR3: CASSRGAGRTDTQYF. For the CDR3, the DNA is TGTGCCAGCAGCCGAGGGGCAGGGCGCACAGATACGCAGTATTTT.

The chain carries TRBV5-6 and TRBJ2-7; D unresolved. CDR3 length: 11 residues. The V and J ends lost 0 bases and 7 bases respectively, with 5 bases between them. CDR1 is SGHDT and CDR2 is YYEEEE in the germline V gene. CDR3: CASSLGQEQYF. The CDR3 DNA reads TGTGCCAGCAGCTTGGGCCAGGAGCAGTACTTC.

The V gene is TRBV28, the J gene TRBJ2-7, with 9 bases identical to TRBD2. This CDR3 region has 13 residues. Per the germline V gene, CDR1 is MDHEN and CDR2 is SYDVKM. Unmatched junction bases numbered 4, after V lost 8 bases and J lost 2 bases. This CDR3 reads CASGLAGTYEQYF. The DNA of the CDR3 is TGTGCCAGCGGCCTAGCGGGAACCTACGAGCAGTACTTC.

This clone was recorded a few times. The CDR3 reads CASSFDGNYNEQFF. The CDR3, as DNA: TGTGCCAGCAGTTTTGACGGGAATTACAATGAGCAGTTCTTC. The V gene is TRBV28, the J gene TRBJ2-1; perhaps TRBD2 as D (5 bases). Germline CDR1 reads MDHEN; CDR2 reads SYDVKM. The V end was cut by 3 bases, the J end by 4 bases, with 10 bases between. The CDR3 extends over 14 amino acids.

The V gene is TRBV9, the J gene TRBJ2-3, with no clear D. The V gene lost 4 bases and the J gene lost 4 bases, with 7 bases spanning the gap. Germline values: CDR1 SGDLS, CDR2 YYNGEE. The CDR3 spans 12 residues. This CDR3 is CASSPGADTQYF. The CDR3 DNA reads as TGTGCCAGCAGCCCCGGCGCAGATACGCAGTATTTT.

The genes are TRBV2 and TRBJ2-1, with 9 bases that match TRBD1. With V trimmed by 9 bases and J by 11 bases, 14 bases remained unmatched. CDR1 and CDR2 from the germline V gene are SNHLY and FYNNEI. This CDR3 has 14 residues. The DNA of the CDR3 is TGTGCCAGTCATACCGGGACAGGGCCTGTTCAGCAGTTCTTC. Its protein product is CASHTGTGPVQQFF.

This chain links TRBV30 with TRBJ2-7; D perhaps matches TRBD2 (5 bases). Trimming removed 0 bases at V and 2 bases at J, with 14 bases between. Germline CDR1 is GTSNPN and CDR2 is SVGIG (reference sequence). The CDR3 loop spans 15 amino acids. CDR3 in DNA: TGTGCCTGGAGTGTTTTGGAGGACCCGACCTACGAGCAGTACTTC. This gives the protein CAWSVLEDPTYEQYF.

This clone came up a few times. The chain joins TRBV29-1 to TRBJ1-1; 7 bases are shared with TRBD1. Germline values: CDR1 SQVTM, CDR2 ANQGSEA. Unmatched junction bases numbered 10, after V lost 6 bases and J lost 6 bases. This CDR3 has 13 amino acids. The CDR3 loop reads CSVEGADGAEAFF. The CDR3 DNA is TGCAGCGTGGAGGGGGCAGACGGCGCTGAAGCTTTCTTT.

The chain employs TRBV29-1 and TRBJ2-1, with 7 nucleotides matching TRBD2. Germline CDR1 SQVTM, CDR2 ANQGSEA. Trimming took 3 bases from V and 7 from J; bases not matched to a gene: 9. The CDR3 is 14 residues long. CDR3 amino acids: CSVEGGDSPNEQFF. CDR3 coding DNA: TGCAGCGTTGAGGGGGGGGATTCCCCGAATGAGCAGTTCTTC.

The sample holds a few counts of this clone. The chain has TRBV29-1 and TRBJ2-1; 9 nucleotides match TRBD1. V lost 4 bases, J lost 6 bases, and 7 bases stayed unmatched. This CDR3 comprises 14 residues. Germline CDR1 reads SQVTM; CDR2 reads ANQGSEA. Here the CDR3 reads CSVAGGDRANEQFF. CDR3 nucleotides: TGCAGCGTTGCTGGGGGGGACAGGGCCAATGAGCAGTTCTTC.

This clone was observed a handful of times. The chain employs TRBV29-1 and TRBJ2-1, with TRBD2 matching 13 bases. Trimming at V came to 1 base and at J to 1 base, leaving 7 bases not matched to a gene. CDR3 length equals 18 residues. Per germline, CDR1 SQVTM and CDR2 ANQGSEA. The CDR3 loop reads CSVEVPLTSGRSYNEQFF. For the CDR3, the DNA is TGCAGCGTTGAAGTCCCCCTGACTAGCGGGAGGTCCTACAATGAGCAGTTCTTC.

The chain recombines TRBV29-1 with TRBJ2-5; TRBD2 is a possible D gene (6 bases). CDR1 is SQVTM, CDR2 ANQGSEA, per germline. The germline V and J ends were trimmed by 4 bases and 4 bases, with 16 bases remaining between them. The CDR3 has 14 residues. Here the CDR3 reads CSVAGGTRAETQYF. CDR3 nucleotide sequence: TGCAGCGTTGCCGGCGGGACCAGGGCAGAGACCCAGTACTTC. The variable domain in full, with the rest retrieved from reference TRBV29-1 and TRBJ2-5, is SAVISQKPSRDICQRGTSLTIQCQVDSQVTMMFWYRQQPGQSLTLIATANQGSEATYESGFVIDKFPISRPNLTFSTLTVSNMSPEDSSIYLCSVAGGTRAETQYFGPGTRLLVL.

The chain has TRBV29-1 and TRBJ2-3; unclear D gene. This CDR3 has 17 residues. The V gene lost 7 bases and the J gene lost 0 bases, with 23 bases spanning the gap. CDR1 is SQVTM and CDR2 is ANQGSEA in the germline V gene. DNA for the CDR3: TGCAGCGCCAATTTGGCGGCCCCCGGCCTCAGCACAGATACGCAGTATTTT. Protein sequence: CSANLAAPGLSTDTQYF.

V usage is TRBV29-1 and J usage is TRBJ1-3; D unresolved. The germline V gene has CDR1 SQVTM and CDR2 ANQGSEA. This CDR3 has 13 residues. Deletions cut 3 bases from V and 0 bases from J, with 6 bases between. The CDR3 bases are TGCAGCGTTGAGGACGGCTCTGGAAACACCATATATTTT. Translation gives CSVEDGSGNTIYF.

This clone was seen more than once but under ten times. The rearrangement links TRBV29-1 to TRBJ2-5; perhaps TRBD2 as D (5 bases). Germline CDR1 is SQVTM and CDR2 is ANQGSEA. V was pared by 1 base and J by 2 bases, with 17 bases between. The CDR3 totals 16 residues. The CDR3 bases are TGCAGCGTTGAAGCCCTGAACGGGGTCCAGCAAGAGACCCAGTACTTC. This translates into CSVEALNGVQQETQYF. The full variable domain, in which reference TRBV29-1 and TRBJ2-5 provide the parts outside the CDR3, is SAVISQKPSRDICQRGTSLTIQCQVDSQVTMMFWYRQQPGQSLTLIATANQGSEATYESGFVIDKFPISRPNLTFSTLTVSNMSPEDSSIYLCSVEALNGVQQETQYFGPGTRLLVL.

This chain links TRBV25-1 with TRBJ1-1; weak D call: TRBD1 (6 bases). CDR3 size: 12 residues. CDR1 is MGHDK and CDR2 is SYGVNS in the germline V gene. Trimming pared 6 bases from V and 7 bases from J, leaving 12 bases between. CDR3 sequence: CASSRGPREAFF. In DNA, the CDR3 is TGTGCCAGCAGCAGGGGACCTCGTGAAGCTTTCTTT.

The chain joins TRBV4-1 to TRBJ1-5, with no clear D. Germline V lookup: CDR1 MGHRA, CDR2 YSYEKL. The CDR3 has 13 amino acids. Trimming took 0 bases from V and 3 from J, leaving 3 bases between them. CDR3 loop: CASSQDVNQPQHF. The CDR3 DNA sequence: TGCGCCAGCAGCCAAGATGTCAATCAGCCCCAGCATTTT.

This clone was seen a few times. The V call is TRBV29-1, the J call TRBJ2-4, with D possibly being TRBD2 (6 bases). V lost 1 base and J 5 bases, leaving 9 bases between the germline ends. The CDR3 has 13 residues. CDR1 SQVTM and CDR2 ANQGSEA come from the germline V gene. Here the CDR3 reads CSVEAGDENIQYF. The CDR3 DNA is TGCAGCGTTGAAGCGGGAGACGAAAACATTCAGTACTTC.

The chain couples TRBV9 to TRBJ2-7, with D tentatively TRBD1 (5 bases). Germline loops: CDR1 SGDLS, CDR2 YYNGEE. V dropped 0 bases and J dropped 5 bases, with 6 bases sitting between them. The CDR3 runs to 12 residues. The CDR3 DNA reads TGTGCCAGCAGCGTAGGGGGCCACGAGCAGTACTTC. Its translation is CASSVGGHEQYF.

The V gene is TRBV29-1, the J gene TRBJ2-5, with 11 bases aligning to TRBD1. V gave up 6 bases and J gave up 5 bases; unmatched junction bases: 17. The CDR3 extends over 17 amino acids. Germline V lookup: CDR1 SQVTM, CDR2 ANQGSEA. The CDR3 DNA sequence: TGCAGCGTCCGAGGGTTACTGGGACAGGGGGTTTTGGAGACCCAGTACTTC. Amino acids: CSVRGLLGQGVLETQYF.

The rearrangement links TRBV29-1 to TRBJ2-5; 9 bases fit TRBD2. The CDR3 consists of 14 residues. After removal of 5 bases from V and 7 bases from J, the junction contained 11 bases not matched to a gene. CDR1 and CDR2 from the germline V gene are SQVTM and ANQGSEA. The CDR3 region has the DNA TGCAGCGTTTTTATAGCGGGGGTGGGGAGGACCCAGTACTTC. Its protein product is CSVFIAGVGRTQYF.

J is TRBJ1-2 and V is TRBV29-1; a weak D match, TRBD1 (6 bases). Trimming removed 6 bases from V and 8 bases from J, with 19 bases in between. The V gene's germline CDR1 is SQVTM and CDR2 ANQGSEA. The CDR3 runs to 13 residues. The CDR3 DNA follows: TGCAGCGTCCCGGAAAGGGGGGTAAGGGGCTACACCTTC. Residues: CSVPERGVRGYTF.

This clone was seen a few times. The rearrangement uses TRBV29-1 and TRBJ2-1; 15 bases are shared with TRBD2. The CDR3 covers 17 residues. Germline-derived CDR1 and CDR2 are SQVTM and ANQGSEA. The V segment lost 3 bases and the J segment 0 bases; nucleotides outside the gene matches: 3. The CDR3, as DNA: TGCAGCGTTGACGGACTAGCGGGAGGGCCCTCCTACAATGAGCAGTTCTTC. This gives the protein CSVDGLAGGPSYNEQFF.

The rearrangement uses TRBV29-1 and TRBJ2-7; 7 bases line up with TRBD2. This CDR3 spans 12 amino acids. The germline CDR1 and CDR2 sequences are SQVTM and ANQGSEA. Losses at the gene ends were 3 bases for V and 3 bases for J; bases not matched to a gene: 2. The CDR3 spells CSVESGNYEQYF. CDR3 bases: TGCAGCGTTGAGAGCGGGAACTACGAGCAGTACTTC.

J is TRBJ1-4 and V is TRBV4-1, with 9 bases lining up with TRBD1. The CDR3 covers 14 residues. The J segment lost 6 bases and the V segment lost 4 bases, leaving 3 bases of the junction unmatched. Germline V CDR1 and CDR2: MGHRA, YSYEKL. DNA for the CDR3: TGCGCCAGCAGCCTGGACAGGGGTGATGAAAAACTGTTTTTT. Residues: CASSLDRGDEKLFF.

This clone has more than one count but fewer than ten. This chain uses TRBV30 with TRBJ2-1; D gene unclear. CDR1 is GTSNPN and CDR2 is SVGIG in the germline V gene (reference sequence). V lost 3 bases, J lost 9 bases, and 18 bases lay in between. The CDR3 is 14 amino acids. CDR3 in amino acids: CAWRGSPRPFEQFF. In DNA, the CDR3 is TGTGCCTGGAGGGGGTCCCCGAGACCCTTTGAGCAGTTCTTC.

Concerning this clone itself: Other DNA sequences of this sample code for an identical CDR3. V and J are TRBV5-1 and TRBJ2-7; tentatively, D is TRBD1 (5 bases). The CDR3 has 13 amino acids. CDR1 is SGHRS, CDR2 YFSETQ, per germline. V was cut by 5 bases and J by 0 bases, with 9 bases left in between. The CDR3 reads CASRPGLSYEQYF. In DNA, the CDR3 is TGCGCCAGCAGACCAGGGCTCTCCTACGAGCAGTACTTC.